A selection of T cell receptor beta chains follows, all from one sample in a study of neoadjuvant nivolumab and ipilimumab in lung cancer. Only in-frame clones appear in the TCRdb table, and some are missing; sequencing was by immunoSEQ multiplex PCR. The sample lists tens of thousands of clones, about 83% occurring once. The specimen was tumor tissue, collected after neoadjuvant nivolumab, alone or with ipilimumab, at or shortly before surgery. The source of these receptors is an adult with non-small cell lung cancer. CDR3s include the opening cysteine and the closing phenylalanine or tryptophan. D genes are given only for firm matches. A clone size is listed for some rows: how often the clone was seen (once, few, many), or a class if it is expanded.

J: TRBJ2-7
D: TRBD2
size: .
V: TRBV6-5
CDR3: CASSSWTSGGGEQYF
DNA: TGTGCCAGCAGTAGTTGGACTAGCGGGGGCGGCGAGCAGTACTTC

J: TRBJ2-3
D: TRBD2
size: .
V: TRBV2
CDR3: CASRETSGSYYTQYF
DNA: TGTGCCAGCAGGGAGACTAGCGGGAGTTACTATACGCAGTATTTT

J: TRBJ2-3
D: .
size: .
V: TRBV18
CDR3: CASSTSTDTQYF
DNA: TGTGCCAGCTCGACTAGCACAGATACGCAGTATTTT

J: TRBJ2-5
D: .
size: .
V: TRBV6-5
CDR3: CASGSVGAEQETQYF
DNA: TGTGCCAGCGGAAGTGTGGGGGCGGAGCAAGAGACCCAGTACTTC

J: TRBJ2-7
D: TRBD2
size: once
V: TRBV27
CDR3: CASSFASGRIYEQYF
DNA: TGTGCCAGCAGTTTTGCTAGCGGGCGGATTTACGAGCAGTACTTC

J: TRBJ2-3
D: .
size: .
V: TRBV29-1
CDR3: CSVLRVGDTQYF
DNA: TGCAGCGTTCTGAGGGTAGGAGATACGCAGTATTTT

J: TRBJ1-1
D: .
size: few
V: TRBV4-1
CDR3: CASSQGGSRVQSPEAFF
DNA: TGCGCCAGCAGCCAAGGGGGGAGCAGGGTGCAGAGCCCTGAAGCTTTCTTT

J: TRBJ1-6
D: TRBD1
size: .
V: TRBV6-5
CDR3: CASSDRGHSPLHF
DNA: TGTGCCAGCAGTGACAGGGGACATTCACCCCTCCACTTT

J: TRBJ1-2
D: .
size: .
V: TRBV18
CDR3: CASSGSREYGYTF
DNA: TGTGCCAGCTCAGGGTCGAGGGAGTATGGCTACACCTTC

J: TRBJ1-1
D: .
size: once
V: TRBV28
CDR3: CASSPLTGLNTEAFF
DNA: TGTGCCAGCAGTCCCCTGACAGGATTGAACACTGAAGCTTTCTTT

J: TRBJ2-5
D: TRBD1
size: .
V: TRBV7-6
CDR3: CASSLGEQGGGETQYF
DNA: TGTGCCAGCAGCTTAGGAGAACAGGGGGGCGGAGAGACCCAGTACTTC

J: TRBJ2-7
D: .
size: once
V: TRBV6-6
CDR3: CASSSPGRVEQYF
DNA: TGTGCCAGCAGTTCCCCCGGTAGGGTCGAGCAGTACTTC

J: TRBJ2-1
D: TRBD1
size: .
V: TRBV27
CDR3: CASSLWQGVSNEQFF
DNA: TGTGCCAGCAGTTTGTGGCAGGGGGTCAGCAATGAGCAGTTCTTC

J: TRBJ1-5
D: .
size: .
V: TRBV9
CDR3: CASSREPLPVSNQPQHF
DNA: TGTGCCAGCAGCCGGGAACCCCTTCCAGTAAGCAATCAGCCCCAGCATTTT

J: TRBJ2-7
D: .
size: .
V: TRBV6-1
CDR3: CASSGHVNLYEQYF
DNA: TGTGCCAGCAGTGGGCACGTAAATCTCTACGAGCAGTACTTC

J: TRBJ1-3
D: .
size: few
V: TRBV6-5
CDR3: CASSYRGSGNTIYF
DNA: TGTGCCAGCAGTTACCGGGGGTCCGGAAACACCATATATTTT